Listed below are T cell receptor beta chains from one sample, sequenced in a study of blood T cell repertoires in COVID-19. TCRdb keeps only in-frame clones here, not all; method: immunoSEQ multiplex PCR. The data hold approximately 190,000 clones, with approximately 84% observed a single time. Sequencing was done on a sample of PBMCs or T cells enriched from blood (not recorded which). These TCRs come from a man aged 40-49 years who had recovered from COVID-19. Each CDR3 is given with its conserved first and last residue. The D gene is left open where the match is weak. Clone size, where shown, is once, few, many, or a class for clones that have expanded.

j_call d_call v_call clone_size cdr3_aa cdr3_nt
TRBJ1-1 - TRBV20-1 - CSSRVNTEAFF TGCAGTTCCCGCGTGAACACTGAAGCTTTCTTT
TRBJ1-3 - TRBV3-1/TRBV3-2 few CASSPSMAGSGNTIYF TGTGCCAGCAGCCCCTCCATGGCGGGCTCTGGAAACACCATATATTTT
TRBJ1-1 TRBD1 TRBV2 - CASSGRGIRGTEAFF TGTGCCAGCAGTGGCAGGGGGATACGAGGAACTGAAGCTTTCTTT
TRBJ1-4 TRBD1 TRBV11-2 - CASSLVPGQVVNEKLFF TGTGCCAGCAGCTTAGTGCCGGGACAGGTCGTTAATGAAAAACTGTTTTTT
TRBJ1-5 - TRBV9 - CASSVESGVGEPQHF TGTGCCAGCAGCGTAGAGAGCGGGGTAGGAGAGCCCCAGCATTTT
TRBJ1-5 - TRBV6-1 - CASSGRTVPTGQPQHF TGTGCCAGCAGTGGGAGGACAGTTCCTACGGGTCAGCCCCAGCATTTT
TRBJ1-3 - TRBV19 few CASSTEGRNTIYF TGTGCCAGTAGTACCGAGGGGAGGAACACCATATATTTT
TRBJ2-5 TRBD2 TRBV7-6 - CASSRGWTSGGGETQYF TGTGCCAGCAGCCGAGGCTGGACTAGCGGGGGTGGGGAGACCCAGTACTTC
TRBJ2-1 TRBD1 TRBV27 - CASFSGTGRYNEQFF TGTGCCTCCTTCTCCGGGACAGGGCGATACAATGAGCAGTTCTTC
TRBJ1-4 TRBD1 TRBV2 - CASRGQGANEKLFF TGTGCCAGCAGAGGACAGGGGGCTAATGAAAAACTGTTTTTT
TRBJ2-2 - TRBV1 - CTSRLLGWNTGELFF TGCACCAGCAGACTCCTAGGCTGGAACACCGGGGAGCTGTTTTTT
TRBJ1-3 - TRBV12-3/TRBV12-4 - CASTVTGLNTIYF TGTGCCAGCACCGTAACAGGGTTGAACACCATATATTTT
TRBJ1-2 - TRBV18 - CASSADGANYGYTF TGTGCCAGCTCAGCGGACGGGGCTAACTATGGCTACACCTTC
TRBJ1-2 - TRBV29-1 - CSVDHDREGYTF TGCAGCGTTGATCATGACCGGGAGGGCTACACCTTC
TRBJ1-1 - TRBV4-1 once CASSQDRPGTEAFF TGCGCCAGCAGCCAAGATCGGCCAGGCACTGAAGCTTTCTTT
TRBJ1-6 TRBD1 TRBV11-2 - CASSLNQGQGVRSPLHF TGTGCCAGCAGCTTAAATCAGGGACAGGGGGTCCGATCACCCCTCCACTTT
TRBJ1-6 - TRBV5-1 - CASSLGQPDSPLHF TGCGCCAGCAGCTTGGGACAGCCAGATTCACCCCTCCACTTT
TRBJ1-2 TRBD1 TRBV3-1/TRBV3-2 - CASSQWTGGNGYTF TGTGCCAGCAGCCAATGGACAGGGGGCAATGGCTACACCTTC
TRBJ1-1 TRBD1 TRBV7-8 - CASSLVGTGGEEAFF TGTGCCAGCAGCTTAGTCGGGACAGGGGGCGAGGAAGCTTTCTTT
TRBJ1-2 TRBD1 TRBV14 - CASSSQGAEGYTF TGTGCCAGCAGTTCTCAGGGGGCAGAGGGCTACACCTTC
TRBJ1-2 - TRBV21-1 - CAHIGRAYGYTF TGTGCCCACATCGGGAGGGCCTATGGCTACACCTTC
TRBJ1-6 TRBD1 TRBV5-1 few CASSLRQGGNSPLHF TGCGCCAGCAGCCTGAGGCAGGGGGGAAATTCACCCCTCCACTTT
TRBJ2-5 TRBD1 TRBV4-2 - CASSQDRTGKETQYF TGTGCCAGCAGCCAAGATAGGACAGGGAAAGAGACCCAGTACTTC
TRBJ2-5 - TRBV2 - CASRLGTGGETQYF TGTGCCAGCAGGTTAGGAACGGGTGGCGAGACCCAGTACTTC
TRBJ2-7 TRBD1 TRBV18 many CASSTTGQGGHEQYF TGTGCCAGCTCCACGACGGGACAGGGGGGCCACGAGCAGTACTTC
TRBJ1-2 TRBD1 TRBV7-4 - CASSPRQGRHYGYTF TGTGCCAGCAGCCCCCGACAGGGGCGCCACTATGGCTACACCTTC
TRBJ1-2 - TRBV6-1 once CASSENGYSCTF TGTGCCAGCAGTGAAAACGGGTATAGTTGCACCTTC
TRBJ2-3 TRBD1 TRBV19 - CASSEGATDTQYF TGTGCCAGTAGTGAGGGGGCCACAGATACGCAGTATTTT
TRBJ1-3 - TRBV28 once CASSLPGGSGNTIYF TGTGCCAGCAGTTTACCGGGGGGCTCTGGAAACACCATATATTTT
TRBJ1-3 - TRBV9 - CASSVGGGPNGNTIYF TGTGCCAGCAGCGTAGGAGGAGGACCTAACGGAAACACCATATATTTT
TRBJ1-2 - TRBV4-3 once CASSQVGTDGYTF TGCGCCAGCAGCCAAGTTGGTACAGACGGCTACACCTTC
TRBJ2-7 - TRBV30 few CAWSVGQGVYYEQYF TGTGCCTGGAGTGTTGGGCAGGGCGTTTACTACGAGCAGTACTTC
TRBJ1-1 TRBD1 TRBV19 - CASSAGQQPNTEAFF TGTGCCAGTAGTGCGGGACAGCAACCGAACACTGAAGCTTTCTTT
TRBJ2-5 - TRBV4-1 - CASSQKPLYQGETQYF TGCGCCAGCAGCCAAAAACCCCTTTATCAGGGAGAGACCCAGTACTTC
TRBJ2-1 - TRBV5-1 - CASSLGQEHEQFF TGCGCCAGCAGCTTGGGACAAGAGCATGAGCAGTTCTTC
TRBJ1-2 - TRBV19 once CASSITVTNYGYTF TGTGCCAGTAGTATAACAGTTACTAACTATGGCTACACCTTC
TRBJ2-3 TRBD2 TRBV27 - CASSLQRGIDTQYF TGTGCCAGCAGTCTCCAGCGGGGAATAGATACGCAGTATTTT
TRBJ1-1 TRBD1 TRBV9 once CASSVVPGQGLNTEAFF TGTGCCAGCAGCGTCGTCCCGGGACAGGGACTAAACACTGAAGCTTTCTTT
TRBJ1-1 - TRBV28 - CASSLLRGGTEAFF TGTGCCAGCAGTTTATTGCGGGGCGGAACTGAAGCTTTCTTT
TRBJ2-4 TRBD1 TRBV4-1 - CASSQEGTGGRPYF TGCGCCAGCAGCCAAGAAGGCACAGGGGGCCGCCCGTACTTC
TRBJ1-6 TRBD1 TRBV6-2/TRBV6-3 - CASSYPTGKSLHF TGTGCCAGCAGTTACCCGACAGGGAAAAGCCTCCACTTT
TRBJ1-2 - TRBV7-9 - CASSPRAGYGYTF TGTGCCAGCAGCCCCCGTGCGGGCTATGGCTACACCTTC